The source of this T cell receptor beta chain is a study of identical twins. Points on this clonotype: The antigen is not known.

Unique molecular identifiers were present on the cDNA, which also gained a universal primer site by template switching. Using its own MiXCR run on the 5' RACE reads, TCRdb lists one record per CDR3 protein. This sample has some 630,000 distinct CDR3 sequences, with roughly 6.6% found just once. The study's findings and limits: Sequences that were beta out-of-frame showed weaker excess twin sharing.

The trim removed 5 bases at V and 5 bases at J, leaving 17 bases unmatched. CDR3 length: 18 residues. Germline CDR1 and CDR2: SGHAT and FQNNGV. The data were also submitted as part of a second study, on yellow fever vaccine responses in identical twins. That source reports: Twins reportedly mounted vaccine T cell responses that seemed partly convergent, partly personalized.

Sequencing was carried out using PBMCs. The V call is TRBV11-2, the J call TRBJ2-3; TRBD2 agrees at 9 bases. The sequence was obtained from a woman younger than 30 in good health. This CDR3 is CASSPTPWVREGIDTQYF. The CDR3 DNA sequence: TGTGCCAGCAGCCCGACCCCGTGGGTGCGGGAGGGAATAGATACGCAGTATTTT.